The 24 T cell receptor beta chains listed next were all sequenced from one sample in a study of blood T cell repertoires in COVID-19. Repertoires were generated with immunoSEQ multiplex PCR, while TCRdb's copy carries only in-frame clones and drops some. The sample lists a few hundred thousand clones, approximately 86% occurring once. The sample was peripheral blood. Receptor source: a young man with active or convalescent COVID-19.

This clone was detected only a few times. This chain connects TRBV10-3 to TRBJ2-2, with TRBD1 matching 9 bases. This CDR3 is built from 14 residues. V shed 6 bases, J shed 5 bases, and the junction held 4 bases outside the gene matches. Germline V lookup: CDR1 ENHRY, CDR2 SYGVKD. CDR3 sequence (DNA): TGTGCCATCAGGACAGGGGGGGAAACCGGGGAGCTGTTTTTT. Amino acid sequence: CAIRTGGETGELFF.

Here the CDR3 reads CASSRLETYEQYF. Written as DNA, the CDR3 is TGTGCCAGCAGCCGCTTAGAAACCTACGAGCAGTACTTC. The V and J genes are TRBV6-2 or TRBV6-3 and TRBJ2-7; D remains unclear. CDR3 size: 13 residues. V gave up 6 bases and J gave up 2 bases, with 11 bases separating them. Per the germline V gene, CDR1 is MNHEY and CDR2 is SVGEGT.

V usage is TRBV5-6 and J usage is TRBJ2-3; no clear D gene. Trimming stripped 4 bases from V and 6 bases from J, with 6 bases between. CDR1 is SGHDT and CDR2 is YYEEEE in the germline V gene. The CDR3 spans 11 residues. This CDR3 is CASSREDTQYF. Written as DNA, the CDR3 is TGTGCCAGCAGCCGTGAGGATACGCAGTATTTT.

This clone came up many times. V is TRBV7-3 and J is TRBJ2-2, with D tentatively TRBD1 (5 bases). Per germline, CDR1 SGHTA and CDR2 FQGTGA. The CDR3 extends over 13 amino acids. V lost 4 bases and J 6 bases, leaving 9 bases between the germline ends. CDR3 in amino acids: CASSSGWAGELFF. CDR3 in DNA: TGTGCCAGCAGCTCAGGGTGGGCCGGGGAGCTGTTTTTT.

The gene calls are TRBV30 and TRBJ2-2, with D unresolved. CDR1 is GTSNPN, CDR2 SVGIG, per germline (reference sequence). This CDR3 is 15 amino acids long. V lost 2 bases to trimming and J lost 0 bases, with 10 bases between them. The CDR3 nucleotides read TGTGCCTGGAGTTCTTTCAGCGCGAACACCGGGGAGCTGTTTTTT. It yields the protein CAWSSFSANTGELFF.

CDR3 sequence: CASSGEGTSGANVLTF. The CDR3 bases are TGTGCCAGCAGTGGGGAGGGTACCTCTGGGGCCAACGTCCTGACTTTC. The V gene is TRBV6-4, the J gene TRBJ2-6; 7 nucleotides agree with TRBD2. The germline CDR1 and CDR2 sequences are MRHNA and SNTAGT. After removal of 4 bases from V and 0 bases from J, the junction contained 3 bases not matched to a gene. There are 16 residues in the CDR3.

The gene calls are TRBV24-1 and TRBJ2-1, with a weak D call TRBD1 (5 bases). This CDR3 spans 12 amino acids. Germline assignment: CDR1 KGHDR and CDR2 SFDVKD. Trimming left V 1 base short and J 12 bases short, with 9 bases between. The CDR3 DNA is TGTGCCACCAGTGATTTAAGGGGCGGGCAGTTCTTC. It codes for CATSDLRGGQFF.

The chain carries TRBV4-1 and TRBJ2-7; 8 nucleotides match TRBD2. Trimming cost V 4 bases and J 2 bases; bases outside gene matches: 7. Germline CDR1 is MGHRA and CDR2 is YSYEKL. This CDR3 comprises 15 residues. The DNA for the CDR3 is TGCGCCAGCAGCCCGAATAGCGGGGAAACCTACGAGCAGTACTTC. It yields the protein CASSPNSGETYEQYF.

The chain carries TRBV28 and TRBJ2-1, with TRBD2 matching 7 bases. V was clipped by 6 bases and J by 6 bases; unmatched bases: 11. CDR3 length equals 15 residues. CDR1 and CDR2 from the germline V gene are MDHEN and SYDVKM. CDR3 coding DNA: TGTGCCAGCAGACCCGGGGCGGGAGTACCCAATGAGCAGTTCTTC. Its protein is CASRPGAGVPNEQFF. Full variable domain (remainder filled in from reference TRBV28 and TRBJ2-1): DVKVTQSSRYLVKRTGEKVFLECVQDMDHENMFWYRQDPGLGLRLIYFSYDVKMKEKGDIPEGYSVSREKKERFSLILESASTNQTSMYLCASRPGAGVPNEQFFGPGTRLTVL.

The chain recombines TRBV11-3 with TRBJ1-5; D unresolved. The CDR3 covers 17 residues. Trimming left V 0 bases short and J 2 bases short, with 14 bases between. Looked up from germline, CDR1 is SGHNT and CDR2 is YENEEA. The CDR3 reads CASSLDRSGSGNQPQHF. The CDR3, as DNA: TGTGCCAGCAGCTTAGATCGGTCGGGATCTGGCAATCAGCCCCAGCATTTT.

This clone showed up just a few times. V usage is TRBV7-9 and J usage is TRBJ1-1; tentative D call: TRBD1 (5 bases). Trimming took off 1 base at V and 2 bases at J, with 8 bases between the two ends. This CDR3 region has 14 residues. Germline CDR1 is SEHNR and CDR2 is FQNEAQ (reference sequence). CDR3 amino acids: CASSLGRVNTEAFF. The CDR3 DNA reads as TGTGCCAGCAGCTTAGGCAGGGTCAACACTGAAGCTTTCTTT.

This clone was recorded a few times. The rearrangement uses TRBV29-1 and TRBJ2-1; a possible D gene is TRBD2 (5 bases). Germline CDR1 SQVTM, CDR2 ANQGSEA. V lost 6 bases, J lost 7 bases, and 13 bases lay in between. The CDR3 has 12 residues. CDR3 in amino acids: CSVGPPGNEQFF. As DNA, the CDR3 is TGCAGCGTCGGACCCCCGGGAAATGAGCAGTTCTTC.

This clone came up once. The CDR3 DNA sequence: TGTGCCAGCAGCCCGGGAGCGACGAGCGGGGGATATACGCAGTATTTT. Translation: CASSPGATSGGYTQYF. V usage is TRBV3-1 (or the pseudogene TRBV3-2) and J usage is TRBJ2-3, with 8 positions matching TRBD2. CDR3 length: 16 amino acids. Germline-derived CDR1 and CDR2 are LGHDT and YNNKEL (reference sequence). V dropped 4 bases and J dropped 7; count of bases not matched to a gene: 13.

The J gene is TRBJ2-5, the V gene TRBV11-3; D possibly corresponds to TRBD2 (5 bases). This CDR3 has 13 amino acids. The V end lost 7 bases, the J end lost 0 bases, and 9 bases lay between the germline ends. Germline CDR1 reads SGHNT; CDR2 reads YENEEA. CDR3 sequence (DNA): TGTGCCAGCAAATCGGGGTACCAAGAGACCCAGTACTTC. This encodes CASKSGYQETQYF.

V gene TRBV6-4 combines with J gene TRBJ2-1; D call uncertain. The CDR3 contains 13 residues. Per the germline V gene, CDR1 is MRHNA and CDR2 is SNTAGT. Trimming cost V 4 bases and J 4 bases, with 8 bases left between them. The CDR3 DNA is TGTGCCAGCAGTGTTGGGCCTTACAATGAGCAGTTCTTC. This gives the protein CASSVGPYNEQFF.

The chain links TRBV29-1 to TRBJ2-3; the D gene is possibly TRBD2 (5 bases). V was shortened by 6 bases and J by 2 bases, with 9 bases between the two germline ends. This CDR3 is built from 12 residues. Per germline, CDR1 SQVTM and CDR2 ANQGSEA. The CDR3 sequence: CSVEEDTDTQYF. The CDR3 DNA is TGCAGCGTAGAGGAGGACACAGATACGCAGTATTTT.

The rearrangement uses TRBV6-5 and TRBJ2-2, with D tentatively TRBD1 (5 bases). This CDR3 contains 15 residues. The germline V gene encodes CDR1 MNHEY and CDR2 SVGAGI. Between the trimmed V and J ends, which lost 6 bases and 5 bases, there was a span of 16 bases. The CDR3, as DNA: TGTGCCAGCAGCCCCCTCGACAGACAGACCGGGGAGCTGTTTTTT. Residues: CASSPLDRQTGELFF.

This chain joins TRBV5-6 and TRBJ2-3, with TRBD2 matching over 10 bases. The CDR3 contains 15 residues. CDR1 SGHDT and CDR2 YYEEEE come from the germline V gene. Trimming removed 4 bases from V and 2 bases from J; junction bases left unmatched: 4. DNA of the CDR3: TGTGCCAGCAGCACGAGCGGGGGGGCCACAGATACGCAGTATTTT. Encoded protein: CASSTSGGATDTQYF.

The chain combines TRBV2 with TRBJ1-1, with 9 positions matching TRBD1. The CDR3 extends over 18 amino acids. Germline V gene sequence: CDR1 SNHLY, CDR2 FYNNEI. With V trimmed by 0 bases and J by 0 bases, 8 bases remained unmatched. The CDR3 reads CASSEAWGQGRLNTEAFF. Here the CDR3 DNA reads TGTGCCAGCAGTGAAGCGTGGGGACAGGGAAGGTTGAACACTGAAGCTTTCTTT.

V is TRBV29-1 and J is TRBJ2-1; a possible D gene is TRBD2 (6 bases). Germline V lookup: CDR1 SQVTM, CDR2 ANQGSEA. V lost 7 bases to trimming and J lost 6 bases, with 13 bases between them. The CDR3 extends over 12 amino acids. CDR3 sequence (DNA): TGCAGCGCTTCTTGGGACTCCAATGAGCAGTTCTTC. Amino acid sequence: CSASWDSNEQFF.

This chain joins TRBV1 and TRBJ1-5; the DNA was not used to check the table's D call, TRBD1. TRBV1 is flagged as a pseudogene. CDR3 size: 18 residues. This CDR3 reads CTSSQEYRGKTLGEPQHF. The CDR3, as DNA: TGCACCAGCAGCCAAGAGTACAGGGGAAAAACTCTCGGGGAGCCCCAGCATTTT.

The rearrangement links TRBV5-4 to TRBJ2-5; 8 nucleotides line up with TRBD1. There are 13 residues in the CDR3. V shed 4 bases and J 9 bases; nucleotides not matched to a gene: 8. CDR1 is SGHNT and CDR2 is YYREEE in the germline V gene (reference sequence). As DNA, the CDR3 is TGTGCCAGCAGCGCAGGACAGGGTTTGGCCCAGTACTTC. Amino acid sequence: CASSAGQGLAQYF.

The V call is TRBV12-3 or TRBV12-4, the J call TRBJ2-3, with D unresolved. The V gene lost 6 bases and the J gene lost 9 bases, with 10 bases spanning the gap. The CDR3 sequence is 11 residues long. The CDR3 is CASSSSLTQYF. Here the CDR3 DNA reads TGTGCCAGCAGCTCTAGTTTGACGCAGTATTTT.

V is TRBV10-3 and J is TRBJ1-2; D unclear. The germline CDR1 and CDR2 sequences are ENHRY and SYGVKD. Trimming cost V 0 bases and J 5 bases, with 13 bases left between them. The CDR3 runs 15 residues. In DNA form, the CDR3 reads TGTGCCATCAGTGAGTCAATTGGGGAGAGTTATGGCTACACCTTC. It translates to CAISESIGESYGYTF.